This T cell receptor beta chain was sequenced during a study of blood T cell repertoires in COVID-19. CDR3 length: 16 residues. Germline CDR1 is SGHDN and CDR2 is FVKESK. V was clipped by 2 bases and J by 0 bases; unmatched bases: 4. Study processing details: Counts of nucleated cells, estimated from reference gene primer amplification, were obtained. The method was immunoSEQ multiplex PCR; TCRdb's version includes in-frame clones alone and lacks a portion of them. Clonal size and the V and J genes are those of that table, whereas D and trimming came from the DNA. The sample records about 75,000 clones, roughly 87% being singletons.

The sample consisted of peripheral blood. The sequence was collected from a woman aged 45 to 65 with acute or convalescent COVID-19. V usage is TRBV14 and J usage is TRBJ1-3; TRBD1 matches 7 bases. This CDR3 is CASSQTGQASGNTIYF. The CDR3 DNA follows: TGTGCCAGCAGCCAAACTGGACAGGCCTCTGGAAACACCATATATTTT.